The sequence of this TCR beta chain was determined in a study of OX40 agonist ivuxolimab in advanced cancers. Study context: In this cohort, patients received ivuxolimab, an agonistic anti-OX40 (CD134) antibody. Patients were dosed intravenously with ivuxolimab at 0.01 to 10 mg/kg every 2 weeks. Of mixed ages from roughly 23 to 80 and averaging roughly 60 years, the group was roughly 85% male.

With autoimmune disease history or systemic immunosuppression, patients were excluded. Libraries were prepared by immunoSEQ multiplex PCR; TCRdb keeps only in-frame clonotypes and omits some of them. In the table there are more than 65,000 clones, nearly 90% of which are singletons. The CDR3 has 14 amino acids. The receptor's source is an adult with an advanced solid tumor such as melanoma, head and neck, liver or kidney cancer. This specimen was CD4+ or CD8+ T cells sorted from blood, taken in a trial of the OX40 agonist ivuxolimab. This sequence joins TRBV21-1 and TRBJ1-1. TRBV21-1 is deemed a pseudogene. For the CDR3, the DNA is TGTGCCAGCAGCAAAGCCCTCGGGAGCACTGAAGCTTTCTTT. Residues: CASSKALGSTEAFF.